This T cell receptor beta chain originates from a study of blood T cell repertoires in COVID-19. The CDR3 runs 11 residues. Germline values: CDR1 SQVTM, CDR2 ANQGSEA. V lost 5 bases and J lost 0, with 4 bases in between. Profiling relied on immunoSEQ multiplex PCR, and the TCRdb table lists in-frame clones only, not all of them. The sample includes hundreds of thousands of clones, roughly 90% of them seen just once. J is TRBJ1-1 and V is TRBV29-1; no firm D call. The TCR was taken from a woman in her 30s who had recovered from COVID-19. The sample was PBMCs or T cells enriched from blood (not recorded which). The CDR3 sequence is CSVQMNTEAFF. The CDR3, as DNA: TGCAGCGTTCAGATGAACACTGAAGCTTTCTTT.